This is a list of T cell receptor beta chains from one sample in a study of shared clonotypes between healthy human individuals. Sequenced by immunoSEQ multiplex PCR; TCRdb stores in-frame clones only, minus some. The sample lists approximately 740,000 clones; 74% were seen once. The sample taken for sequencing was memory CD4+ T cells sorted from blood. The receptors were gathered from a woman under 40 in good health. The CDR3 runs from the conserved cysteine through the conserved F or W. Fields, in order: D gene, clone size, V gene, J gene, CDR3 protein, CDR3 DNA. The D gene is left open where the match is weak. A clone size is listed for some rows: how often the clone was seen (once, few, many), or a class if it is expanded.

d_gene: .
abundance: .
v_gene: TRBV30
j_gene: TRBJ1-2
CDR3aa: CAWSVESPGYTF
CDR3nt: TGTGCCTGGAGTGTAGAATCTCCTGGCTACACCTTC

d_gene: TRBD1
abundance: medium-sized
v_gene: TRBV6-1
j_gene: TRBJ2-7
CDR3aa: CASNLQGSPYEQYF
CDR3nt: TGTGCCAGCAATTTACAGGGGTCACCCTACGAGCAGTACTTC

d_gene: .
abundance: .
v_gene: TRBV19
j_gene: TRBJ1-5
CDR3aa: CASSIEEGIVPQHF
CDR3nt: TGTGCCAGTAGTATAGAAGAGGGGATCGTACCCCAGCATTTT

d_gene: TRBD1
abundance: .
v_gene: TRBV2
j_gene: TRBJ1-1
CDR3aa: CASSAGQGGGQAEAFF
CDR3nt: TGTGCCAGCAGTGCTGGACAGGGAGGGGGTCAGGCTGAAGCTTTCTTT

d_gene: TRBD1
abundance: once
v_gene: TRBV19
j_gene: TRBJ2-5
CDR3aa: CASSIRQGQETQYF
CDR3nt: TGTGCCAGTAGTATCAGACAGGGACAAGAGACCCAGTACTTC

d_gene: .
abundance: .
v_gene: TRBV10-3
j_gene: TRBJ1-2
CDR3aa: CAIRPGRTTNYGYTF
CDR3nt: TGTGCCATCAGACCAGGACGGACCACTAACTATGGCTACACCTTC

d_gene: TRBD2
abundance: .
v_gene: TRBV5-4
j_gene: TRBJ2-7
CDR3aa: CASSPGLALSYEQYF
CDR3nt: TGTGCCAGCAGCCCTGGACTAGCGTTGTCCTACGAGCAGTACTTC

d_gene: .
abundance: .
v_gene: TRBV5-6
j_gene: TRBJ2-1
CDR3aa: CATSYPGNEQFF
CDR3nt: TGTGCCACTTCGTACCCAGGGAATGAGCAGTTCTTC

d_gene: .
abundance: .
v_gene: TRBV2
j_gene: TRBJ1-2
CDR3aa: CASNKAAPGYTF
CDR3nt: TGTGCCAGCAACAAGGCCGCCCCTGGCTACACCTTC

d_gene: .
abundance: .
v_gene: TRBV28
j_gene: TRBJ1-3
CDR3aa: CASTSSPLSGNTIYF
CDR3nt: TGTGCCAGCACTTCCAGTCCACTCTCTGGAAACACCATATATTTT

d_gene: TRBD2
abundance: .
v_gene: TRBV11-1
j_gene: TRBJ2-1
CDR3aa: CASSWGLAGVLYNEQFF
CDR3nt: TGTGCCAGCAGCTGGGGACTAGCGGGAGTCCTGTACAATGAGCAGTTCTTC

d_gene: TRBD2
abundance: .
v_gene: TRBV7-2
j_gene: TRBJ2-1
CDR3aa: CASSPRTSGYNEQFF
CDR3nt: TGTGCCAGCAGCCCCCGGACTAGCGGCTACAATGAGCAGTTCTTC

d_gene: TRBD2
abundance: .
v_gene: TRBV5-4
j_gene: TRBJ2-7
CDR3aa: CASSLGSGGSTYEQYF
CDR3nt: TGTGCCAGCAGCTTAGGGTCGGGAGGATCAACCTACGAGCAGTACTTC

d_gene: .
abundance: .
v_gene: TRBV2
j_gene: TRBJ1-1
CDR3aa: CASRQVTEAFF
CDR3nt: TGTGCCAGCAGACAGGTCACTGAAGCTTTCTTT

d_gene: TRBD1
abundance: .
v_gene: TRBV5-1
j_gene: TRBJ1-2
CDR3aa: CASSTGQEGYGYTF
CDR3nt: TGCGCCAGCAGCACCGGACAGGAGGGCTATGGCTACACCTTC

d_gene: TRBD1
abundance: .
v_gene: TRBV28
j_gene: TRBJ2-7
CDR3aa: CASSLPRGPTYEQYF
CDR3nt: TGTGCCAGCAGTCTCCCCAGGGGGCCAACCTACGAGCAGTACTTC

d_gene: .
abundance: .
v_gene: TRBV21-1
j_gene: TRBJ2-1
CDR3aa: CASSMVKQAIERDQRHNEQFF
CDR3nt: TGTGCCAGCAGTATGGTGAAACAGGCTATTGAAAGGGACCAACGGCACAATGAGCAGTTCTTC

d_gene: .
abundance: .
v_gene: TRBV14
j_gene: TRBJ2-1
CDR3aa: CASSQERANNEQFF
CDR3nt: TGTGCCAGCAGCCAAGAAAGGGCCAACAATGAGCAGTTCTTC

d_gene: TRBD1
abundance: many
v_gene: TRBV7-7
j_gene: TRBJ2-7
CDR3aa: CASSLVRTGIYEQYF
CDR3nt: TGTGCCAGCAGCTTAGTGCGGACAGGGATCTACGAGCAGTACTTC

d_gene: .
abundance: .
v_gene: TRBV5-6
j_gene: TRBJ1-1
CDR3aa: CASSPTSGGRLQTEAFF
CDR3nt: TGTGCCAGCAGTCCCACATCGGGTGGAAGGTTGCAGACTGAAGCTTTCTTT

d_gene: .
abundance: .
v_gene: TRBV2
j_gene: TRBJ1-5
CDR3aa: CASSSTNQPQHF
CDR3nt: TGTGCCAGCAGCAGTACAAATCAGCCCCAGCATTTT

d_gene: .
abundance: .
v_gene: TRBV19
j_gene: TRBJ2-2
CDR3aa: CASIPDNSANTGELFF
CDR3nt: TGTGCCAGTATTCCAGACAATTCCGCGAACACCGGGGAGCTGTTTTTT

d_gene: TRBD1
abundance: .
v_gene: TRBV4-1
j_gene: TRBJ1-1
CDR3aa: CASSTTGVPTEAFF
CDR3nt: TGCGCCAGCAGCACTACAGGGGTTCCCACTGAAGCTTTCTTT

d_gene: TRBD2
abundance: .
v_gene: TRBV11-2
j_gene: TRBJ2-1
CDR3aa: CASSPRLAGVYNEQFF
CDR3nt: TGTGCCAGCAGCCCCCGACTAGCGGGAGTGTACAATGAGCAGTTCTTC

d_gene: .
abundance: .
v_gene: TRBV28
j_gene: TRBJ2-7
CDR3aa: CASSELGGGYEQYF
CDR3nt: TGTGCCAGCAGTGAGTTAGGTGGCGGGTACGAGCAGTACTTC

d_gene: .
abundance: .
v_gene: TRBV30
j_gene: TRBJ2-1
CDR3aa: CAWRKDSVYNEQFF
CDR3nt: TGTGCCTGGAGGAAAGACAGTGTCTACAATGAGCAGTTCTTC

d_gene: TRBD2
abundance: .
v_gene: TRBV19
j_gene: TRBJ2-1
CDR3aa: CASRLAGGNEQFF
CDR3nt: TGTGCCAGTAGACTAGCGGGAGGCAATGAGCAGTTCTTC

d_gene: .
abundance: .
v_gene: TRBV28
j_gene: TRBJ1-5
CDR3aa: CASKVNPPYGNQPQHF
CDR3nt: TGTGCCAGCAAGGTAAATCCCCCTTATGGCAATCAGCCCCAGCATTTT

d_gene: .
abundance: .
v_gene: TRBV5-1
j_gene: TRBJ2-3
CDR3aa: CASSSGGVSTDTQYF
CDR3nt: TGCGCCAGCAGTTCAGGAGGGGTCTCTACAGATACGCAGTATTTT

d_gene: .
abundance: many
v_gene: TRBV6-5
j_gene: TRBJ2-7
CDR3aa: CASSQGHGDEQYF
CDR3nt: TGTGCCAGCAGTCAGGGCCACGGGGACGAGCAGTACTTC

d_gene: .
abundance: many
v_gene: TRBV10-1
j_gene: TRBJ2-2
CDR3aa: CASSGGTGAGELFF
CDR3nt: TGCGCCAGCAGTGGTGGGACGGGTGCCGGGGAGCTGTTTTTT

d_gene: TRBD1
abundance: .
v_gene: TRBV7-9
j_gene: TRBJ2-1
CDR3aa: CASSAGQEFDEQFF
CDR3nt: TGTGCCAGCAGCGCCGGACAGGAGTTTGATGAGCAGTTCTTC

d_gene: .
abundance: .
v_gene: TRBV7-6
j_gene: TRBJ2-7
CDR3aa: CASSLRAGQTYEQYF
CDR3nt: TGTGCCAGCAGCTTGCGGGCAGGGCAGACCTACGAGCAGTACTTC

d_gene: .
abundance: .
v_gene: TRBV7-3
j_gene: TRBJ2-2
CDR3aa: CASTGDTGELFF
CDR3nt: TGTGCCAGCACCGGAGACACCGGGGAGCTGTTTTTT

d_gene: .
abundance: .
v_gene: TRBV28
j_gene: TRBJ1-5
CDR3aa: CASSLLKGYSNQPQHF
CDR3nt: TGTGCCAGCAGTTTATTGAAAGGTTATAGCAATCAGCCCCAGCATTTT

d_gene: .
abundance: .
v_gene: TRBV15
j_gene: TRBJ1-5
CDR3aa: CATSSPPRDSRNQPQHF
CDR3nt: TGTGCCACCAGCAGTCCTCCCCGAGACAGCCGCAATCAGCCCCAGCATTTT